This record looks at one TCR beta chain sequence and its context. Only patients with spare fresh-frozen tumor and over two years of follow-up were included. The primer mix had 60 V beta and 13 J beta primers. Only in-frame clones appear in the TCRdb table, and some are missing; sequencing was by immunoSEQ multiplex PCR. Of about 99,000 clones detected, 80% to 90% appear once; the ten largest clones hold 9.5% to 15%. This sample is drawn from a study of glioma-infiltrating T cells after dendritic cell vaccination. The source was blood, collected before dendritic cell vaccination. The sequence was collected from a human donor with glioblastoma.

CDR3 in DNA: TGTGCCAGTAGTATAGCAGGGGACGGTCAGCCCCAGCATTTT. Protein: CASSIAGDGQPQHF. The chain carries TRBV19 and TRBJ1-5; D is perhaps TRBD1 (6 bases). The CDR3 is 14 residues long. Per germline, CDR1 LNHDA and CDR2 SQIVND (reference sequence). Trimming took off 1 base at V and 6 bases at J, with 10 bases between the two ends.